The clone carrying this T cell receptor beta chain was found many times. These data are taken from a study of CD8+CD57+ T cells in acquired aplastic anemia. As for the study in general: An average of 3.2 ug of DNA was obtained from sorted CD4+ and CD8+ cells. On average, healthy donors gave around 9.8 million reads for CD4+ cells.

Germline CDR1 and CDR2: SGHVS and FQNEAQ. The CDR3 runs 13 residues. The ends lost 8 bases at V and 6 bases at J; junction bases unmatched: 6. TCR beta VDJ combinations and CDR3 sequences were profiled from genomic DNA. Using its own MiXCR run on the reads, TCRdb lists one record per CDR3 protein. In the table there are roughly 130,000 distinct CDR3 sequences, about 48% of which are singletons. The rearrangement uses TRBV7-8 and TRBJ2-4; 8 nucleotides match TRBD1. What was sequenced was sorted CD4+, CD8+, or CD8+CD57+ T cells (not recorded which) from PBMCs. The clonotype comes from a human donor in good health, serving as a control. CDR3 sequence (DNA): TGTGCCAGCGGCCGGCAGGGGGCAAACATTCAGTACTTC. Its translation: CASGRQGANIQYF.